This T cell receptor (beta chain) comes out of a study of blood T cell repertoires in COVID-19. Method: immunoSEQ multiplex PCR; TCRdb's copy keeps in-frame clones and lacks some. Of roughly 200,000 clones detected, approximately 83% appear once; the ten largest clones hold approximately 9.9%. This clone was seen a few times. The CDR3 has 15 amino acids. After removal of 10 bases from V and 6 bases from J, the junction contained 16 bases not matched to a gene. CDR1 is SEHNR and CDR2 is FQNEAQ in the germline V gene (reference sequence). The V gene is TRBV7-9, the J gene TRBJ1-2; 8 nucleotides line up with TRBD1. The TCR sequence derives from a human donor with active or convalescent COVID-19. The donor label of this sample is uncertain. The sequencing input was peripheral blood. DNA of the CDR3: TGTGCCACCCCTTCCTTAGGACAGGGCCTTAATGGCTACACCTTC. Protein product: CATPSLGQGLNGYTF.